The clone carrying this T cell receptor (beta chain) was observed a handful of times. In TCRdb, the 5' RACE reads were re-called with MiXCR into one record per CDR3 protein. The top ten hold about 3.9% of the sample, which has 35,000 to 50,000 distinct CDR3 sequences, roughly 27% seen once. This CDR3 has 16 residues. The V gene's germline CDR1 is SGHTA and CDR2 FQGTGA. V dropped 2 bases and J dropped 0 bases, with 8 bases sitting between them. This TCR derives from a female donor with breast cancer. The specimen was memory CD4+ T cells sorted from a lymph node. Documented subset: memory CD4+ T cells, CD4+CD45RO+CD25-. The chain recombines TRBV7-3 with TRBJ1-6; D is unresolved. Here the CDR3 DNA reads TGTGCCAGCAGCTTACGTAACAGCTCCTATAATTCACCCCTCCACTTT. Protein: CASSLRNSSYNSPLHF. The full variable domain, with the rest looked up from reference TRBV7-3 and TRBJ1-6, is GAGVSQTPSNKVTEKGKYVELRCDPISGHTALYWYRQSLGQGPEFLIYFQGTGAADDSGLPNDRFFAVRPEGSVSTLKIQRTERGDSAVYLCASSLRNSSYNSPLHFGNGTRLTVT.